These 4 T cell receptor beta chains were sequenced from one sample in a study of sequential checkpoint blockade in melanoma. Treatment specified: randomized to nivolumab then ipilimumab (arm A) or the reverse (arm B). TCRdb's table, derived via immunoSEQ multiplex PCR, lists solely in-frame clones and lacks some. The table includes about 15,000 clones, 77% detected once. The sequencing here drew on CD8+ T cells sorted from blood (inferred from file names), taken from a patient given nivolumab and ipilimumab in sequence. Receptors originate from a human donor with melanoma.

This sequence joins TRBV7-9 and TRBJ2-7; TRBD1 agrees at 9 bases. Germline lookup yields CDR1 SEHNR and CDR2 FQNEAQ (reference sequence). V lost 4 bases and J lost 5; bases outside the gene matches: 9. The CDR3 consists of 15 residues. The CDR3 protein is CASSSTGTGSHEQYF. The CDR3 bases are TGTGCCAGCAGCTCCACCGGGACAGGGAGCCACGAGCAGTACTTC. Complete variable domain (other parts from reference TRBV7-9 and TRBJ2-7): DTGVSQNPRHKITKRGQNVTFRCDPISEHNRLYWYRQTLGQGPEFLTYFQNEAQLEKSRLLSDRFSAERPKGSFSTLEIQRTEQGDSAMYLCASSSTGTGSHEQYFGPGTRLTVT.

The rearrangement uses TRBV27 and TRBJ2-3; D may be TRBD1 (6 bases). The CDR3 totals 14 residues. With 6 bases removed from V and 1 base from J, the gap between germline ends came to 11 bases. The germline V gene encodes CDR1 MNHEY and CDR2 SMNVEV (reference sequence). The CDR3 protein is CASSIQGRTDTQYF. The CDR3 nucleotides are TGTGCCAGCAGCATACAGGGACGCACAGATACGCAGTATTTT.

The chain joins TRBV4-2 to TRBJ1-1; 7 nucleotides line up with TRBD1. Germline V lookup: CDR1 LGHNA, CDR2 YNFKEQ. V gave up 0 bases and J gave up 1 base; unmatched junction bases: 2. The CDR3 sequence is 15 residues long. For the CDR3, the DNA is TGTGCCAGCAGCCAAGAGGAGGGGGCGAACACTGAAGCTTTCTTT. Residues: CASSQEEGANTEAFF.

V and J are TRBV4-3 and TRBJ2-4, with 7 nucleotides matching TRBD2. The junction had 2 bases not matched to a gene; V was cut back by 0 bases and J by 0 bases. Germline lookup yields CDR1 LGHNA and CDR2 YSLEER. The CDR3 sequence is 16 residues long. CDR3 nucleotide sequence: TGCGCCAGCAGCCAAGATCCGGGGGGAGCCAAAAACATTCAGTACTTC. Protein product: CASSQDPGGAKNIQYF.